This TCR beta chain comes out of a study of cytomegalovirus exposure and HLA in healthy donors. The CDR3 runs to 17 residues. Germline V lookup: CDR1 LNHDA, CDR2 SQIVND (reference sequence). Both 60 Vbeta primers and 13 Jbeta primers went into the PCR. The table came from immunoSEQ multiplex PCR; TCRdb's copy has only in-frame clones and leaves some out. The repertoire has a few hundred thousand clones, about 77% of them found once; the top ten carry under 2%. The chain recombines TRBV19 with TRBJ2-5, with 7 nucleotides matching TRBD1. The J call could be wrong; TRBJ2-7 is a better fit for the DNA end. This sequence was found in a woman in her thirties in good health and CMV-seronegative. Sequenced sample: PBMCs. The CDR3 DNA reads TGTGCCAGTAGTAACCCCCGTGGACAGGAGGCAACCTACGAGCAGTACTTC. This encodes CASSNPRGQEATYEQYF.